The T cell receptor beta chain described here comes from a study of blood T cell repertoires in COVID-19 (dated by TCRdb to 2020 to 2021). Notes on the research overall: Collaborator samples came from the United States, Italy and Spain and covered acute and convalescent phases of COVID-19. The prospective study material was composed of cDNA or gDNA derived from T cells, B-cell-depleted T cells, or PBMCs. Deeply sampled blood TCRbeta repertoires from subjects exposed to, actively infected with, or recovered from COVID-19 were included in the dataset. A de-identified subject ID, COVID-19 status, age in years and sex were almost always included in the sample metadata. The samples were drawn from the first 160 participants of the ongoing ImmuneRACE study and from over 950 subjects provided by 6 global collaborators. HLA class I and class II types, where available, came from metadata supplied by the sample provider rather than from assay-based typing. The repertoires were released in a freely available public database intended as a resource for research on the immune response to SARS-CoV-2. Broad study findings and their caveats: How much clinical and demographic metadata was included differed by source and by participant, and the metadata was provided uncurated.

TCRbeta CDR3 regions were amplified from genomic DNA using the immunoSEQ Assay, a bias-controlled multiplex PCR. The authors processed their data as follows. Within the assay, amplification of reference gene primers was used to estimate how many nucleated cells each sample contained. To quantify the absolute abundance of each unique TCRbeta CDR3 rearrangement, sequence reads were collapsed and filtered. Productive Simpson clonality was computed per sample as the square root of Simpson's diversity index over productive rearrangements. Sourced from immuneACCESS, this table was stored by TCRdb with only in-frame sequences that have V and J called. A share of the clones is absent; for the studies checked, an unresolved V gene accounts for under half, and the remainder has no known explanation. V and J calls and clone size are copied from that table; D and trimming were computed from the DNA. The table for this sample lists roughly 61,000 clones; 65% to 85% of them were counted only once. Approximately 51% of the sample is taken by the ten largest.

Participants in the prospective study were aged roughly 18 to 100 years, lived in 20 to 30 United States geographic areas, and enrolled through a virtual design. In the prospective study, participants were assigned to cohorts based on the clinical history participants reported in a screening survey and a study questionnaire. Exposed participants were defined as having been in contact with someone with a PCR-confirmed or clinician-diagnosed COVID-19 case within 2 weeks of study entry. In the prospective study, mobile phlebotomists collected whole blood, serum and a nasopharyngeal or oropharyngeal swab from each participant. Additional blood draws and questionnaires over an approximately two-month period could optionally be provided by prospective study participants. Blood samples from the prospective study were shipped frozen or at room temperature prior to DNA extraction. This clone was observed a single time. It lacks a known antigen. No base quality values were provided; no much bigger clone lies one nucleotide off.

The germline V gene (reference sequence) specifies WNHNN as CDR1 and SYGVQD as CDR2. The CDR3, cysteine through phenylalanine, is 14 amino acids long. Only the CDR3 portion is preserved as DNA: 42 bases, with reading frame beginning at the first base. The germline ends are 6 bases apart after V is trimmed by 3 bases and J by 0 bases. Sequencing input: PBMCs or T cells enriched from blood (not recorded which). The receptor chain draws on TRBV10-1 and TRBJ1-3; the D segment could be TRBD1, given 5 matching bases. The receptor's source is a woman aged 55-70 years who had been exposed to COVID-19. The sequence in DNA is TGCGCCAGCAGTGACAGGGTCTCTGGAAACACCATATATTTT. Its coded protein is CASSDRVSGNTIYF.